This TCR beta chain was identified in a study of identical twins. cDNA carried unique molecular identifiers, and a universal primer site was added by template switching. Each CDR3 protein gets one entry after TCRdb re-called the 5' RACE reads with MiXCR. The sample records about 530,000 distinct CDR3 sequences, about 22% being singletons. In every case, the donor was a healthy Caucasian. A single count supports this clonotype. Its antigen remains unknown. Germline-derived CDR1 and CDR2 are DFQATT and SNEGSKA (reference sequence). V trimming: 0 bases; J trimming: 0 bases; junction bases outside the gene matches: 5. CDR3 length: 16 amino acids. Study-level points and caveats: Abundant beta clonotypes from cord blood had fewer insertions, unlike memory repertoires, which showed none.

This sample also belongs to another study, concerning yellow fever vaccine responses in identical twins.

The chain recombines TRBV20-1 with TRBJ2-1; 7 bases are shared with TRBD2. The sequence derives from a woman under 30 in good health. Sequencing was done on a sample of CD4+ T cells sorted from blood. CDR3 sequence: CSARDVLADSYNEQFF. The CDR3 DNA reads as TGCAGTGCTAGAGATGTTCTAGCGGACTCCTACAATGAGCAGTTCTTC.